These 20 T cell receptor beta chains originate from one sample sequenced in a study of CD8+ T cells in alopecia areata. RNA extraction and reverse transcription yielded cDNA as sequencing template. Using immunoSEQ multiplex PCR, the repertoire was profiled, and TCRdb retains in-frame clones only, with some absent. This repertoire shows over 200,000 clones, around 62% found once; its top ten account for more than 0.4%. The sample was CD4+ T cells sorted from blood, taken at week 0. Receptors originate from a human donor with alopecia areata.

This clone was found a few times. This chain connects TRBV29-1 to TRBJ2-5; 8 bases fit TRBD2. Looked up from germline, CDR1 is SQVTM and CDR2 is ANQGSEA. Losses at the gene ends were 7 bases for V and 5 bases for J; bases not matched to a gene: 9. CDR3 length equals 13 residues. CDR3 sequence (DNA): TGCAGCGCCCAAGCGGGAGCGTCGGAGACCCAGTACTTC. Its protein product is CSAQAGASETQYF.

In DNA form, the CDR3 reads TGCAGCGTGAGAAACAGGGGGGACGGAGAGACCCAGTACTTC. Translation gives CSVRNRGDGETQYF. The J gene is TRBJ2-5, the V gene TRBV29-1; 8 nucleotides align to TRBD1. J lost 4 bases, V lost 6 bases, and 10 bases had no gene match. Germline V gives CDR1 SQVTM, CDR2 ANQGSEA. The CDR3 extends over 14 amino acids. The entire variable domain, with the rest obtained from reference TRBV29-1 and TRBJ2-5, is as follows: SAVISQKPSRDICQRGTSLTIQCQVDSQVTMMFWYRQQPGQSLTLIATANQGSEATYESGFVIDKFPISRPNLTFSTLTVSNMSPEDSSIYLCSVRNRGDGETQYFGPGTRLLVL.

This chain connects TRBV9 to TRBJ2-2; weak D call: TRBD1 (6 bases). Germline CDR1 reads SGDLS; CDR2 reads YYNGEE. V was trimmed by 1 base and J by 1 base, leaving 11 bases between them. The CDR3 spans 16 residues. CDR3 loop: CASSVLWGQNTGELFF. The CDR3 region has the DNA TGTGCCAGCAGCGTACTGTGGGGACAGAACACCGGGGAGCTGTTTTTT.

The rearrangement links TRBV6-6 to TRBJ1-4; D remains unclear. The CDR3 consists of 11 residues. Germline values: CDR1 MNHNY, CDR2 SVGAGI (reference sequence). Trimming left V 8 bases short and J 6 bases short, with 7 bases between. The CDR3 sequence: CASLRDEKLFF. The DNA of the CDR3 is TGTGCCAGCCTCCGGGATGAAAAACTGTTTTTT.

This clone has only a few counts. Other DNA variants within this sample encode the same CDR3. CDR3: CASSLVSGYEQYF. The CDR3 DNA follows: TGCGCCAGCAGCTTGGTTTCGGGGTACGAGCAGTACTTC. This chain connects TRBV5-1 to TRBJ2-7, with D possibly matching TRBD2 (5 bases). The CDR3 covers 13 residues. Trimming cost V 0 bases and J 4 bases, with 8 bases left between them. Germline CDR1 is SGHRS and CDR2 is YFSETQ.

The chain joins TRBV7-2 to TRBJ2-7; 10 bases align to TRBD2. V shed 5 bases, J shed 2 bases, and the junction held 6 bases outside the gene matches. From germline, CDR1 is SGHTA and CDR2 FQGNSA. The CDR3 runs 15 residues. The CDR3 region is CASSPGLARTYEQYF. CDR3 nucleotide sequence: TGTGCCAGCAGCCCGGGACTAGCGCGAACCTACGAGCAGTACTTC.

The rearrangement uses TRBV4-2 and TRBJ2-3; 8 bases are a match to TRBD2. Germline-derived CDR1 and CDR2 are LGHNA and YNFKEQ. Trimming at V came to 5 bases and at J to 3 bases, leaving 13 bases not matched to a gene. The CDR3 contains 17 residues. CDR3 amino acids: CASSSISGGIGTDTQYF. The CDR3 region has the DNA TGTGCCAGCAGCTCTATAAGCGGGGGAATCGGGACAGATACGCAGTATTTT.

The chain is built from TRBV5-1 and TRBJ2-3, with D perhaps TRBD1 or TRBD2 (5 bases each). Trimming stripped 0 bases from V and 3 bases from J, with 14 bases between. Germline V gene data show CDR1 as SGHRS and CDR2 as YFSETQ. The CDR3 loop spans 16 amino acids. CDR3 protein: CASSLGYGTETDTQYF. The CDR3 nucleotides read TGCGCCAGCAGCTTGGGCTACGGGACGGAAACAGATACGCAGTATTTT.

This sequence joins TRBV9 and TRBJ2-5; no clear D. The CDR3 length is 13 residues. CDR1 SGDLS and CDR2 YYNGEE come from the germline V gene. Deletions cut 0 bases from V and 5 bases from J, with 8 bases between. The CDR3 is CASSVAPGETQYF. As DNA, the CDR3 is TGTGCCAGCAGCGTAGCTCCGGGTGAGACCCAGTACTTC.

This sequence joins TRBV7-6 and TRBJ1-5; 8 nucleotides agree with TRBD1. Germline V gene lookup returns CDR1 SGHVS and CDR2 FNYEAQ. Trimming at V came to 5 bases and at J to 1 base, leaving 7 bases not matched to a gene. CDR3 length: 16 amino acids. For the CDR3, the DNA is TGTGCCAGCAGCAGCGGACAGGGAATGAGCAATCAGCCCCAGCATTTT. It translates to CASSSGQGMSNQPQHF.

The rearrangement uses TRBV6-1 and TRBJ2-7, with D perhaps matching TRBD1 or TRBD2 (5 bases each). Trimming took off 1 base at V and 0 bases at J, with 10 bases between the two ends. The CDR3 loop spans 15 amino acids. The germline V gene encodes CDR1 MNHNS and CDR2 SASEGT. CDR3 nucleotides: TGTGCCAGCAGTGAAGTTGGGGGATCCTCCTACGAGCAGTACTTC. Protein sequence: CASSEVGGSSYEQYF.

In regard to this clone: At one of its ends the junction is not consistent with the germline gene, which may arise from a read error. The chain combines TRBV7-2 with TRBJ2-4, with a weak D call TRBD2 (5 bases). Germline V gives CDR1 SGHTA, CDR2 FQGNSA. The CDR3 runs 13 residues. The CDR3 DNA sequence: TGTGCGAGCAAGTGGGCGGGCAAAAACATTCAGTACTTC. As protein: CASKWAGKNIQYF.

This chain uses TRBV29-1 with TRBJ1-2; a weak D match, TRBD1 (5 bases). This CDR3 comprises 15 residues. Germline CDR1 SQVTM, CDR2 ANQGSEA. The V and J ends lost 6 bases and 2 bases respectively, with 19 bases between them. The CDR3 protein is CSVGILGPRNYGYTF. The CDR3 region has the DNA TGCAGCGTGGGTATACTGGGGCCAAGGAACTATGGCTACACCTTC. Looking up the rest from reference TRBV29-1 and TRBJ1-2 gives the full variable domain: SAVISQKPSRDICQRGTSLTIQCQVDSQVTMMFWYRQQPGQSLTLIATANQGSEATYESGFVIDKFPISRPNLTFSTLTVSNMSPEDSSIYLCSVGILGPRNYGYTFGSGTRLTVV.

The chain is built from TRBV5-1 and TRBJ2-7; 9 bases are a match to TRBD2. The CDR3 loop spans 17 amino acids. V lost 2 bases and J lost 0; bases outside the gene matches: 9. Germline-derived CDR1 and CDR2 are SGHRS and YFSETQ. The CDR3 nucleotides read TGCGCCAGCAGCTTCATTAGCGGGAGACCATTCTCCTACGAGCAGTACTTC. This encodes CASSFISGRPFSYEQYF.

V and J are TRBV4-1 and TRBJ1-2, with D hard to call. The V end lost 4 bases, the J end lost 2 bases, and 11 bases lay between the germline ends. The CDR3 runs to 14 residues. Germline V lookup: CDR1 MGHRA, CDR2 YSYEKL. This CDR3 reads CASSPGRVNYGYTF. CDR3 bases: TGCGCCAGCAGCCCCGGGAGGGTCAACTATGGCTACACCTTC.

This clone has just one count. CDR3 in amino acids: CASSAKGDAQYF. The CDR3 coding sequence is TGTGCCAGCAGTGCAAAGGGGGACGCGCAGTACTTC. The chain couples TRBV6-1 to TRBJ2-7, with a weak D call TRBD1 (6 bases). The ends were cut back, 4 bases at V and 9 bases at J, with 13 bases in the middle. The CDR3 consists of 12 residues. Looked up from germline, CDR1 is MNHNS and CDR2 is SASEGT.

The CDR3 is CASMLGFSGELFF. The CDR3 region has the DNA TGTGCCAGCATGCTAGGGTTCTCCGGGGAGCTGTTTTTT. The J gene is TRBJ2-2, the V gene TRBV2, with unresolved D. Trimming stripped 7 bases from V and 6 bases from J, with 12 bases between. The CDR3 loop spans 13 amino acids. The germline CDR1 and CDR2 sequences are SNHLY and FYNNEI.

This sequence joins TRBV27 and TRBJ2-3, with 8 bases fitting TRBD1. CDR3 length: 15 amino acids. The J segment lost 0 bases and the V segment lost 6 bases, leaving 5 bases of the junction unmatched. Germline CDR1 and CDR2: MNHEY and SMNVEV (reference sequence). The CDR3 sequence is CASSDRGLSTDTQYF. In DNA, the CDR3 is TGTGCCAGCAGCGACAGGGGTTTGAGCACAGATACGCAGTATTTT.

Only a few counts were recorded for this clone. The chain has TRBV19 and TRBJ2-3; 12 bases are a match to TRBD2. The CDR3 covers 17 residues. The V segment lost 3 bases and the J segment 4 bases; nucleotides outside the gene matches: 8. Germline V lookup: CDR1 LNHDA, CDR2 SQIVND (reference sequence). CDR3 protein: CASSIRASGRAPDTQYF. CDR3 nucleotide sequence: TGTGCCAGTAGTATCCGGGCTAGCGGGAGGGCCCCAGATACGCAGTATTTT.

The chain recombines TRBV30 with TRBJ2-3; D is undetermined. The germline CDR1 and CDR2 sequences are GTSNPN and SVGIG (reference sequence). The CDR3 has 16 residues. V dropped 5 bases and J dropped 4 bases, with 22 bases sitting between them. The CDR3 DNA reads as TGTGCCTGGGAAATCCTTAGGACCCGGAGCTCAGATACGCAGTATTTT. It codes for CAWEILRTRSSDTQYF.